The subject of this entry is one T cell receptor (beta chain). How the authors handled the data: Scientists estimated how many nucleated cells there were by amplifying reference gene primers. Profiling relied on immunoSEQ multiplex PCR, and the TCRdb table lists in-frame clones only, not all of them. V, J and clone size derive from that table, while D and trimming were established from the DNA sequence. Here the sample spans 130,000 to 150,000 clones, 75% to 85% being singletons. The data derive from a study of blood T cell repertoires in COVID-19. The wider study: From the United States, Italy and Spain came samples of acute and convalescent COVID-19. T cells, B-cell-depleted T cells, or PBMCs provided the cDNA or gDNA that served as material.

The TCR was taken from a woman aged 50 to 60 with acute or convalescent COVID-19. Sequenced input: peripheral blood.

The CDR3: CAISEDWNSPLHF. Here the CDR3 DNA reads TGTGCCATCAGTGAAGACTGGAATTCACCCCTCCACTTT. V gene TRBV10-3 combines with J gene TRBJ1-6; D ambiguous. CDR1 and CDR2 from the germline V gene are ENHRY and SYGVKD. V lost 3 bases and J lost 7, with 7 bases in between. The CDR3 contains 13 residues.